The clone carrying this T cell receptor (beta chain) has more than one count but fewer than ten. The data were taken from a study of early T cells in non-severe SARS-CoV-2 infection. Separate cDNA molecules each had unique molecular identifiers attached to them. TCRdb itself ran the 5' RACE reads through MiXCR, one entry per CDR3 protein. The table includes about 79,000 distinct CDR3 sequences, roughly 13% detected once. The sequence was collected from an adult who was a healthcare worker with PCR-confirmed SARS-CoV-2 infection or an uninfected control (not recorded which). Input material: whole blood.

The chain's CDR3 is CASSSNQPQHF. CDR3 nucleotides: TGTGCCAGCAGCAGCAATCAGCCCCAGCATTTT. V usage is TRBV6-1 and J usage is TRBJ1-5; D uncertain. The germline V gene has CDR1 MNHNS and CDR2 SASEGT. V lost 6 bases to trimming and J lost 1 base, with 1 base between them. The CDR3 totals 11 residues.